The 14 T cell receptor beta chains below come from one sample, sequenced in a study of T cell repertoires in cytomegalovirus infection. TCRdb independently ran MiXCR on the reads; one entry per CDR3 protein. The sample holds around 250,000 distinct CDR3 sequences, more than 15% seen once. Sequenced: CD8+ T cells from PBMCs. These receptors all stem from a human donor in good health (CMV status not recorded). Some clones in this sample may be carry-over from other donors' samples.

This clonotype has a handful of counts. The chain employs TRBV19 and TRBJ2-7; D is uncertain. V was pared by 6 bases and J by 3 bases, with 12 bases between. The CDR3 runs to 13 residues. CDR1 and CDR2 (germline): LNHDA, SQIVND (reference sequence). The CDR3 loop is CASSLFHLYEQYF. CDR3 DNA sequence: TGTGCCAGTAGCCTTTTTCACCTCTACGAGCAGTACTTC.

The chain is built from TRBV28 and TRBJ2-2; D could derive from TRBD1 or TRBD2 (5 bases each). Trimming removed 5 bases from V and 4 bases from J, with 17 bases in between. Germline CDR1 reads MDHEN; CDR2 reads SYDVKM. The CDR3 covers 16 residues. The CDR3 DNA is TGTGCCAGCAGTCCAAGGGACGGCCGAGTCACCGGGGAGCTGTTTTTT. This codes for CASSPRDGRVTGELFF.

Many counts were recorded for this clonotype. The rearrangement links TRBV7-8 to TRBJ1-6; 9 bases agree with TRBD1. CDR1 is SGHVS, CDR2 FQNEAQ, per germline. This CDR3 has 15 residues. Germline trimming cut 5 bases from V and 8 bases from J; bases unmatched to any gene: 7. The CDR3 sequence: CASSARTGADSPLHF. The CDR3 DNA is TGTGCCAGCAGCGCACGGACAGGGGCGGATTCACCCCTCCACTTT.

This clonotype occurred a few times. This chain uses TRBV2 with TRBJ1-2, with D unclear. V shed 3 bases and J shed 0 bases, with 8 bases lying between them. From germline, CDR1 is SNHLY and CDR2 FYNNEI. The CDR3 runs 14 residues. The CDR3 DNA sequence: TGTGCCAGCAGTGACCCGGATACTAACTATGGCTACACCTTC. It encodes CASSDPDTNYGYTF.

This clonotype was picked up many times. The V and J genes are TRBV11-2 and TRBJ2-7, with a tentative D call TRBD2 (5 bases). The ends were cut back, 5 bases at V and 0 bases at J, with 11 bases in the middle. In germline, CDR1 is SGHAT, CDR2 FQNNGV. The CDR3 contains 14 residues. The DNA for the CDR3 is TGTGCCAGCAGCGGAGGACGGAACTCCTACGAGCAGTACTTC. Its protein product is CASSGGRNSYEQYF.

In its sample, this clonotype was seen many times. The chain carries TRBV19 and TRBJ1-1; 9 nucleotides match TRBD1. CDR1 LNHDA and CDR2 SQIVND come from the germline V gene (reference sequence). The CDR3 runs to 14 residues. V lost 7 bases, J lost 4 bases, and 7 bases stayed unmatched. Here the CDR3 reads CASKGDREVTEAFF. CDR3 DNA sequence: TGTGCCAGTAAGGGGGACAGGGAGGTCACTGAAGCTTTCTTT.

The chain has TRBV28 and TRBJ2-3; D perhaps matches TRBD1 (5 bases). V lost 4 bases to trimming and J lost 5 bases, with 10 bases between them. Per the germline V gene, CDR1 is MDHEN and CDR2 is SYDVKM. This CDR3 has 13 residues. CDR3: CASSSRQKDTQYF. The CDR3 nucleotides read TGTGCCAGCAGTTCGCGACAGAAAGATACGCAGTATTTT. The full variable domain, completed using reference TRBV28 and TRBJ2-3, is DVKVTQSSRYLVKRTGEKVFLECVQDMDHENMFWYRQDPGLGLRLIYFSYDVKMKEKGDIPEGYSVSREKKERFSLILESASTNQTSMYLCASSSRQKDTQYFGPGTRLTVL.

The rearrangement uses TRBV5-8 and TRBJ1-5; maybe TRBD1 (6 bases). CDR3 length: 15 amino acids. Trimming stripped 2 bases from V and 4 bases from J, with 13 bases between. Germline V lookup: CDR1 SGHTS, CDR2 YDEGEE. The CDR3 loop is CASSFYTGRNQPQHF. The CDR3 nucleotides read TGTGCCAGCAGCTTTTATACAGGGAGAAATCAGCCCCAGCATTTT.

This clonotype has a single count. The CDR3 nucleotides read TGTGCCAGCAGTGAAAGTAGCGGGGGGTCTTACGAGCAGTACTTC. This encodes CASSESSGGSYEQYF. The rearrangement uses TRBV2 and TRBJ2-7, with 10 bases aligning to TRBD2. The CDR3 extends over 15 amino acids. CDR1 is SNHLY and CDR2 is FYNNEI in the germline V gene. With V trimmed by 2 bases and J by 4 bases, 5 bases remained unmatched.

This clonotype was found many times. The V and J genes are TRBV12-5 and TRBJ1-5, with a tentative D call TRBD1 (6 bases). The CDR3 has 14 amino acids. Germline V CDR1 and CDR2: LGHNT, FRNRAP. V lost 9 bases to trimming and J lost 5 bases, with 17 bases between them. The CDR3 DNA sequence: TGTGCTAGGCCCCCGGGACACGGTGATCAGCCCCAGCATTTT. Translated: CARPPGHGDQPQHF.

The chain has TRBV19 and TRBJ2-1; TRBD2 agrees at 9 bases. Germline V lookup: CDR1 LNHDA, CDR2 SQIVND (reference sequence). Trimming cost V 5 bases and J 3 bases; bases outside gene matches: 8. This CDR3 spans 16 amino acids. CDR3 region: CASSFGAGGYYNEQFF. CDR3 DNA: TGTGCCAGTAGTTTCGGGGCGGGGGGGTACTACAATGAGCAGTTCTTC.

This clonotype was detected ten times or more. V usage is TRBV29-1 and J usage is TRBJ1-1; no definite D call. This CDR3 comprises 11 residues. Trimming took off 3 bases at V and 1 base at J, with 3 bases between the two ends. Germline assignment: CDR1 SQVTM and CDR2 ANQGSEA. Written as DNA, the CDR3 is TGCAGCGTTGAGGCGAACACTGAAGCTTTCTTT. Its protein product is CSVEANTEAFF.

This clonotype was detected a few times. The genes are TRBV6-2 or TRBV6-3 and TRBJ2-7; TRBD1 matches 7 bases. J gave up 2 bases and V 9 bases, and 4 bases lay outside the gene matches. This CDR3 has 12 amino acids. The V gene's germline CDR1 is MNHEY and CDR2 SVGEGT. CDR3 protein: CASEGAAYEQYF. The CDR3 DNA follows: TGTGCCAGTGAGGGGGCCGCCTACGAGCAGTACTTC.

The chain links TRBV27 to TRBJ1-1; TRBD1 might be the D (6 bases). The CDR3 spans 14 residues. V was pared by 6 bases and J by 6 bases, with 17 bases between. Germline V gene sequence: CDR1 MNHEY, CDR2 SMNVEV (reference sequence). The CDR3 coding sequence is TGTGCCAGCAGGATAGGGGGGGTTTTAGCTGAAGCTTTCTTT. Amino acid sequence: CASRIGGVLAEAFF.